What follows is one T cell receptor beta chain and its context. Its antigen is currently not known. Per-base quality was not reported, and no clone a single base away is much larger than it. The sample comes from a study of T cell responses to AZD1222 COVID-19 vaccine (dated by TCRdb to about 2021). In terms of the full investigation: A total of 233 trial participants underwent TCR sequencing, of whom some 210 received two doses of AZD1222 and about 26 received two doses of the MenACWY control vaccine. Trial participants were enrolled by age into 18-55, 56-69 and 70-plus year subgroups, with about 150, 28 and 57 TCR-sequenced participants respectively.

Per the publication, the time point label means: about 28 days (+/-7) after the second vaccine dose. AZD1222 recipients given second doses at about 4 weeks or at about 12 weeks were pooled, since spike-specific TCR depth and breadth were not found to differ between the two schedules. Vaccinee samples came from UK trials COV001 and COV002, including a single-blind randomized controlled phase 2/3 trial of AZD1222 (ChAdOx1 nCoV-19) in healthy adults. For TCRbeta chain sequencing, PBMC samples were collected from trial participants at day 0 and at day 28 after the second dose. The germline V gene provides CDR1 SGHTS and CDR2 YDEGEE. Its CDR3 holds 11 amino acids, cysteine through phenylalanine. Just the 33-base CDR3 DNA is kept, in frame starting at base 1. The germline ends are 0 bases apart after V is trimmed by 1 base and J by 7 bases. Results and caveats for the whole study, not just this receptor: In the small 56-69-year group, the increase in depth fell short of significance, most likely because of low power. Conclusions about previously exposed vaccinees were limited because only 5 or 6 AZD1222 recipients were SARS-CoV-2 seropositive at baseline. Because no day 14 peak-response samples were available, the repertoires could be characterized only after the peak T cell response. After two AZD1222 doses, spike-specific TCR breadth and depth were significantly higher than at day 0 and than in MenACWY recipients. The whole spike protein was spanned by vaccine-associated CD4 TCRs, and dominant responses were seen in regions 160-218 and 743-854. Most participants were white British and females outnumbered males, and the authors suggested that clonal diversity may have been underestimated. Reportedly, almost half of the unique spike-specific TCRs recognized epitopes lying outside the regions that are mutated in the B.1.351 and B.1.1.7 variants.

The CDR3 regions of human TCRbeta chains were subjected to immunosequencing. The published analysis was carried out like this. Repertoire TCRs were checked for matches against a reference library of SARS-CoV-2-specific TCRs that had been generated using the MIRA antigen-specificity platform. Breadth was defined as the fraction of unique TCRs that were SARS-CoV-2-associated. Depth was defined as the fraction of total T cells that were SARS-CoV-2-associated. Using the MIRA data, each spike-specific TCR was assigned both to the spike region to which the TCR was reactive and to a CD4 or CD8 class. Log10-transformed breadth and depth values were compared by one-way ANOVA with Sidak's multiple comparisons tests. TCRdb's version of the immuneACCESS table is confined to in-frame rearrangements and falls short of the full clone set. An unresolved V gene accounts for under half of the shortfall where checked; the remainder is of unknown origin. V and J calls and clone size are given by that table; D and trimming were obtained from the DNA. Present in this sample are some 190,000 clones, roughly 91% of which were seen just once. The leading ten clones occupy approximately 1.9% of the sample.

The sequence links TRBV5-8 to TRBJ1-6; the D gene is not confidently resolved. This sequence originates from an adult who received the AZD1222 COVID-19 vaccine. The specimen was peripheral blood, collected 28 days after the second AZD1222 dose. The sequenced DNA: TGTGCCAGCAGCTTGAATTCACCCCTCCACTTT. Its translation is CASSLNSPLHF. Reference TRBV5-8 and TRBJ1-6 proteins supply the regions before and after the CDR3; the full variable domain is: EAGVTQSPTHLIKTRGQQATLRCSPISGHTSVYWYQQALGLGLQFLLWYDEGEERNRGNFPPRFSGRQFPNYSSELNVNALELEDSALYLCASSLNSPLHFGNGTRLTVT.